This is a list of T cell receptor beta chains from one sample in a study of cytomegalovirus exposure and HLA in healthy donors. Some clones are missing from TCRdb's copy, which holds only in-frame ones; the method was immunoSEQ multiplex PCR. The sample holds about 110,000 clones; roughly 63% are singletons and the top ten take under 6.5%. Sequenced sample: PBMCs. The receptors here all came from a woman in her 70s in good health and CMV-seropositive. Both conserved end residues are part of each CDR3. D genes are given only for firm matches. Clone size is shown for a subset of rows, as once, few, many or a class of expanded clone.

clone size	V gene	CDR3 length	D gene	J gene	CDR3 DNA	CDR3 protein
.	TRBV10-3	15	TRBD1	TRBJ1-2	TGTGCCATCAGTGAGTCGGGACAGGGAGATGGAGGCTACACCTTC	CAISESGQGDGGYTF
.	TRBV7-2	14	.	TRBJ2-1	TGTGCCAGCAGTGTAGGCAGGGTCGAGAATGAGCAGTTCTTC	CASSVGRVENEQFF
.	TRBV5-6	15	TRBD1	TRBJ2-7	TGTGCCAGCAGTCCTTGGGGGACAGGGGTCTACGAGCAGTACTTC	CASSPWGTGVYEQYF
.	TRBV30	13	.	TRBJ1-3	TGTGCCTGGACCAGTCTCTCTGGAAACACCATATATTTT	CAWTSLSGNTIYF
.	TRBV10-3	15	TRBD1	TRBJ1-1	TGTGCCATCAGTGATGGTTCAGGGGGTAACACTGAAGCTTTCTTT	CAISDGSGGNTEAFF
.	TRBV2	14	.	TRBJ2-5	TGTGCCAGCATTGGGGGGTTGGTCGGAGAGACCCAGTACTTC	CASIGGLVGETQYF
.	TRBV11-2	14	.	TRBJ1-1	TGTGCCAGCTATAGATCCGGGGGGAACACTGAAGCTTTCTTT	CASYRSGGNTEAFF
.	TRBV18	13	.	TRBJ2-1	TGTGCCAGCTCACCAAAGGCGGGCAATGAGCAGTTCTTC	CASSPKAGNEQFF
few	TRBV29-1	14	TRBD1	TRBJ2-2	TGCAGCGCCACCGGGACAGAGAACACCGGGGAGCTGTTTTTT	CSATGTENTGELFF
.	TRBV7-6	15	.	TRBJ2-3	TGTGCCAGCAGCTTAGGCCCAGGGCGCACAGATACGCAGTATTTT	CASSLGPGRTDTQYF
.	TRBV30	13	.	TRBJ1-6	TGTGCCTGGAGTCTAGGGGGTTGGTCACCCCTCCACTTT	CAWSLGGWSPLHF
few	TRBV5-1	17	.	TRBJ1-2	TGCGCCAGCAGCTACGGACATACTTCTGACAGTCTCTATGGCTACACCTTC	CASSYGHTSDSLYGYTF
.	TRBV30	14	TRBD1	TRBJ1-3	TGTGCCTGGAACCAGGGACAGGTCGTCGACACCATATATTTT	CAWNQGQVVDTIYF
.	TRBV30	12	TRBD1	TRBJ1-1	TGTGCCTTATCCAGGGGGCGAACTGAAGCTTTCTTT	CALSRGRTEAFF
.	TRBV28	15	TRBD2	TRBJ2-7	TGTGCCAGCAGTAGCGGGACTAGCGACGGATACGAGCAGTACTTC	CASSSGTSDGYEQYF
.	TRBV7-2	15	.	TRBJ1-1	TGTGCCAGCAGCTTATTAATCACGGGGGTTACTGAAGCTTTCTTT	CASSLLITGVTEAFF
.	TRBV7-9	13	TRBD1	TRBJ2-4	TGTGCCAGCAGCTTGGGGACAGGGAACATTCAGTACTTC	CASSLGTGNIQYF
.	TRBV5-1	14	TRBD1	TRBJ2-7	TGCGCCAGCAGCTACGGACAGGGGATTTACGAGCAGTACTTC	CASSYGQGIYEQYF
.	TRBV6-1	15	TRBD1	TRBJ2-7	TGTGCCAGCAAGAACGGCGGGACAGGGATCCACGAGCAGTACTTC	CASKNGGTGIHEQYF
.	TRBV30	14	TRBD1	TRBJ1-2	TGTGCCTGGGCCCCCCGGGACAGATCCTATGGCTACACCTTC	CAWAPRDRSYGYTF
.	TRBV7-8	16	.	TRBJ1-2	TGTGCCAGCAGCTTAGCGACGAGGTTAGCTAACTATGGCTACACCTTC	CASSLATRLANYGYTF
.	TRBV29-1	13	.	TRBJ2-3	TGCAGCGTTGATCGGGATAGCACAGATACGCAGTATTTT	CSVDRDSTDTQYF
.	TRBV4-1	14	.	TRBJ1-1	TGCGCCAGCAGCCAAGTAACAGCGGATGGGGAAGCTTTCTTT	CASSQVTADGEAFF
once	TRBV7-2	16	.	TRBJ2-5	TGTGCCAGCAGCTTTAGCCCGGCAGGGTACCAAGAGACCCAGTACTTC	CASSFSPAGYQETQYF
once	TRBV5-1	18	.	TRBJ1-3	TGCGCCAGCAGCTTGAACGGGGTTCGGGCCCTCTCTGGAAACACCATATATTTT	CASSLNGVRALSGNTIYF
.	TRBV29-1	14	TRBD1	TRBJ2-7	TGCAGCGTTCCCGGGACAGGGGTATCCTACGAGCAGTACTTC	CSVPGTGVSYEQYF
.	TRBV5-4	14	.	TRBJ1-1	TGTGCCAGCTTCTTCGCAGGGGCGGGCACTGAAGCTTTCTTT	CASFFAGAGTEAFF
few	TRBV7-2	13	TRBD1	TRBJ2-2	TGTGCCAGCACAGGGGGTTGGGCCGGGGAGCTGTTTTTT	CASTGGWAGELFF
.	TRBV2	11	.	TRBJ2-5	TGTGCCAGCAGCTACCAAGAGACCCAGTACTTC	CASSYQETQYF
.	TRBV6-5	15	.	TRBJ1-6	TGTGCCAGCGGTTCTTCCAGGGGTGGAAATTCACCCCTCCACTTT	CASGSSRGGNSPLHF
.	TRBV30	12	TRBD1	TRBJ1-2	TGTGCCTGGCAACAGGGGTCCTATGGCTACACCTTC	CAWQQGSYGYTF
.	TRBV18	17	.	TRBJ1-1	TGTGCCAGCTCACCAGGAGGCACGGGAGGGATTAGGACTGAAGCTTTCTTT	CASSPGGTGGIRTEAFF
.	TRBV18	15	.	TRBJ1-3	TGTGCCAGCTCACCTCACGGGGGTTCTGGAAACACCATATATTTT	CASSPHGGSGNTIYF
few	TRBV5-1	15	.	TRBJ2-2	TGCGCCAGCAGCTTAGCTAGAGCGAACACCGGGGAGCTGTTTTTT	CASSLARANTGELFF
.	TRBV7-8	13	TRBD2	TRBJ2-5	TGTGCCAGCAGCTTTCGTAGGGAGGGGACCCAGTACTTC	CASSFRREGTQYF
.	TRBV4-3	16	.	TRBJ2-6	TGCGCCAGCAGCCAAGTGGGGGGCTCTGGGGCCAACGTCCTGACTTTC	CASSQVGGSGANVLTF
.	TRBV7-9	15	TRBD1	TRBJ1-1	TGTGCCAGCAGCGGGGGACAGGGACCGAACACTGAAGCTTTCTTT	CASSGGQGPNTEAFF
.	TRBV6-6	15	.	TRBJ1-1	TGTGCCAGCAGTTACCTAGGGGGGGGGAACACTGAAGCTTTCTTT	CASSYLGGGNTEAFF
.	TRBV12-5	15	.	TRBJ1-5	TGTGCTAGTGGTTTCCCGCAAGCGGGCAATCAGCCCCAGCATTTT	CASGFPQAGNQPQHF
once	TRBV5-8	16	.	TRBJ1-1	TGTGCCAGCAGCATTTCGGAGTGGGGGCGAGCGGTCGAGGCTTTCTTT	CASSISEWGRAVEAFF
.	TRBV19	15	TRBD1	TRBJ2-5	TGTGCCAGTACCGAAACCGGGACAGGGACAGAGACCCAGTACTTC	CASTETGTGTETQYF
once	TRBV5-1	16	.	TRBJ1-1	TGCGCCAGCAGCTTACATACAGGGCTGATGAACACTGAAGCTTTCTTT	CASSLHTGLMNTEAFF
few	TRBV19	14	.	TRBJ2-3	TGTGCCAGTACGGACGGGGGTATGACAGATACGCAGTATTTT	CASTDGGMTDTQYF
.	TRBV25-1	14	TRBD1	TRBJ1-6	TGTGCCAGCAGTCGACAGGGTAGTAATTCACCCCTCCACTTT	CASSRQGSNSPLHF
.	TRBV5-4	14	TRBD1	TRBJ2-7	TGTGCCAGCAGAGCCTCAGGGGGCCCCTACGAGCAGTACTTC	CASRASGGPYEQYF
.	TRBV6-6	14	.	TRBJ1-4	TGTGCCAGCAGCCTCCCGCAGAATAATGAAAAACTGTTTTTT	CASSLPQNNEKLFF
.	TRBV6-1	14	.	TRBJ2-1	TGTGCCAGCATCGGACAGTCTTCCTACAATGAGCAGTTCTTC	CASIGQSSYNEQFF
.	TRBV19	20	TRBD2	TRBJ2-5	TGTGCCAGTAGTCCCTCTGGGATAGCGGGGGTCCTTTTGAGAAGGGAGACCCAGTACTTC	CASSPSGIAGVLLRRETQYF
.	TRBV29-1	14	.	TRBJ1-6	TGCAGCGTTCGCACAGGGCACGATAATTCACCCCTCCACTTT	CSVRTGHDNSPLHF
.	TRBV7-2	15	TRBD2	TRBJ2-5	TGTGCCAGCAGCTTAGGTGGACTAGCCCTGGAGACCCAGTACTTC	CASSLGGLALETQYF
.	TRBV19	14	.	TRBJ1-3	TGTGCCAGTAACGACAGGCTCTCTGGAAACACCATATATTTT	CASNDRLSGNTIYF